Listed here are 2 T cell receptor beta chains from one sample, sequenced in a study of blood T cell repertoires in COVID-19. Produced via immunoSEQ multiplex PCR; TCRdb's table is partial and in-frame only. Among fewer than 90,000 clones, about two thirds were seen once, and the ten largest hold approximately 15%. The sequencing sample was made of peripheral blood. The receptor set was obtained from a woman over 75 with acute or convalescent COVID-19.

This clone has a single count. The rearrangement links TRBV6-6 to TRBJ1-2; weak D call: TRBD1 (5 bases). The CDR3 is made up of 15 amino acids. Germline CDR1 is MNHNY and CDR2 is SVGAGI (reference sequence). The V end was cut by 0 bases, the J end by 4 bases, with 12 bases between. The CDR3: CASSYSSGGTYGYTF. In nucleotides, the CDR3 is TGTGCCAGCAGTTACTCGAGCGGGGGGACCTATGGCTACACCTTC.

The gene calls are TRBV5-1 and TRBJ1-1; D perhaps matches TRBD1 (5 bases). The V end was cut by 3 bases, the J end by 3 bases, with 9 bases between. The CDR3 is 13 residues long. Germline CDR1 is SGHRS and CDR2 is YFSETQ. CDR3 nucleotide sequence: TGCGCCAGCAGCTCGACAGCGCACACTGAAGCTTTCTTT. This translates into CASSSTAHTEAFF.